This T cell receptor beta chain stems from a study of T cells in Graves' hyperthyroidism and ophthalmopathy. There are many counts of this clonotype. Germline lookup yields CDR1 MNHEY and CDR2 SMNVEV (reference sequence). This CDR3 contains 14 residues. V shed 5 bases and J shed 2 bases, with 9 bases lying between them. TCR beta CDR3 region amplification was performed from RNA transcripts. During a first-round RT-PCR of the TCR CDR3, the HTBI primer set was used. Using its own MiXCR run on the multiplex PCR reads, TCRdb lists one record per CDR3 protein. The repertoire holds roughly 380,000 distinct CDR3 sequences, over 11% seen once, with 11% in the top ten.

This sequence originates from an older woman with Graves' hyperthyroidism. Sequencing was done on a sample of blood. The chain employs TRBV27 and TRBJ2-2; D tentatively reads TRBD1 or TRBD2 (5 bases each). The CDR3 nucleotides read TGTGCCAGCAGTGGACGGGACAACACCGGGGAGCTGTTTTTT. Its translation is CASSGRDNTGELFF.